The following is a T cell receptor beta chain sequence with its context. The antigen it binds to is not known. The input lacks base qualities; no much larger clone sits a single base away. Ophthalmopathy patients had moderately to severely active disease, Clinical Activity Score of at least 3, NOSPECS grade of at least 4, and disease duration under 3 months. Patients were excluded if they had other autoimmune diseases, uncontrolled infections, pregnancy or lactation. Clinical symptoms, serum thyroxine, TRAb, thyroid ultrasound and orbital computed tomography formed the basis of the diagnosis. PBMCs were isolated from about 10 ml of fresh peripheral blood by Ficoll-Paque density gradient centrifugation. Trizol reagent was used to extract the total RNA, and its quality was then checked on an Agilent 2100 Bioanalyzer. The sample is drawn from a study of Graves' ophthalmopathy and Graves' hyperthyroidism listed by TCRdb under 2018. Notes on the research overall: Peripheral blood samples were taken at the time of initial diagnosis, before any treatment was given. To explore V-J signatures that separate ophthalmopathy from hyperthyroidism, a discovery set of 95 to 100 patients was enrolled, consisting of about 43 with ophthalmopathy and 57 with stable hyperthyroidism. An independent validation cohort comprised around 19 hyperthyroidism patients and 15 to 17 patients who later progressed from hyperthyroidism to ophthalmopathy. Following sample collection, hyperthyroidism patients were given methimazole at a starting dose of 30 mg daily, and ophthalmopathy patients were given high-dose intravenous methylprednisolone. In total, 135 blood samples were TCR-sequenced: 40 to 45 ophthalmopathy, approximately 75 hyperthyroidism and about 17 hyperthyroidism-to-ophthalmopathy patients. In five to seven hyperthyroidism patients, the T-cell repertoire of thyroid tissue was compared with the T-cell repertoire of blood. The study used signatures of the TCR beta repertoire to tell Graves' ophthalmopathy apart from Graves' hyperthyroidism and to predict which patients would progress to ophthalmopathy.

TCR beta CDR3 regions were amplified from RNA transcripts for repertoire sequencing. A first-round RT-PCR used HTBI primers with the Qiagen OneStep RT-PCR kit, followed by a second-round multiplex PCR, size selection and purification. Libraries were sequenced paired-end with 100 bp reads on an Illumina HiSeq2000. Per the authors' processing: Reads were processed with SOAPnuke, discarding reads with adapters, uncalled bases, mean Phred below 15, or no exact constant-primer or identifier match. COPE v1.2.5 was used to merge the high-quality paired reads. Each unique nucleotide sequence was defined as a clonotype, and clonotypes were aligned to IMGT TRB V, D and J references with MiTCR v1.1. The analysis was limited to V-J combinations with a frequency above 0.0001, which together covered more than 98% of repertoires. For each V-J combination, a TCR clonal expansion and chaos score was defined as F50 clonal expansion divided by the chaos observed in the TCRdist matrix. Welch's t-statistics and random forest were used to narrow the features down to approximately twelve V-J combinations, which were then fed into a naive Bayes classifier. The Morisita-Horn index was used to measure how similar the thyroid and blood repertoires were. TCRdb reworked the public reads: Q25 trimming with fastp, MiXCR clone assembly, productive beta chains retained. For every CDR3 protein sequence, its rows merge into one entry that carries the most common genes and DNA. These V and J calls derive from TCRdb rather than the authors' analysis. This sample is represented by 200,000 to 300,000 distinct CDR3 sequences; approximately 42% of them were singletons. Around 43% of the sample is in the top ten clones.

The cysteine opens and the phenylalanine closes a CDR3 of 17 amino acids. The sequence is cut down to CDR3 DNA, 51 bases in frame from base 1. According to the germline V gene, CDR1 reads SNHLY and CDR2 reads FYNNEI. V and J are trimmed by 4 bases and 2 bases, and the gene matches miss 11 bases of the junction. Here is what the overall study found, with its caveats: Sample size was not statistically predetermined, and group allocation was not concealed from the investigators. Ophthalmopathy was separated from stable hyperthyroidism by the 13-signature model with 87.88% sensitivity and about 81% specificity in cross-validation and with 80%/75% in the test set. In validation, the model predicted ophthalmopathy progression with about 70% sensitivity and around 72% specificity; some 13 predicted patients were CT-confirmed with GO in a median of about 7.1 months. Most expanded thyroid clonotypes with a frequency above 0.001 also appeared in blood, which suggests that blood repertoires may reflect the immune response in the thyroid.

The source material was peripheral blood. The chain employs TRBV2 and TRBJ1-2, and TRBD1 matches 9 of the central bases. This clonotype was obtained from an adult man with Graves' ophthalmopathy. The CDR3 is CASSASGPGQGNYGYTF. The nucleotide sequence reads as follows: TGTGCCAGCAGTGCTAGTGGACCGGGACAGGGAAACTATGGCTACACCTTC.